This T cell receptor beta chain was identified during a study of regulatory T cells in long-lasting Graves disease. General study findings and limits: Favored usage of TRBV28, TRBJ1-2 and TRBJ2-5 was recorded in persistent disease. Persistent patients shared 2,741 public clonotypes among themselves. Newly diagnosed patients shared fewer, at roughly 970.

There are many counts of this clonotype. Its cognate antigen is unknown. Construction of the TCR beta libraries employed iRepertoire HTBI primers in conjunction with Arm-PCR of CDR3 regions. TCRdb called the multiplex PCR reads again in MiXCR, with one record for every CDR3 protein. The repertoire holds over 450,000 distinct CDR3 sequences, with about 12% as singletons. The time point was: newly diagnosed GD, antithyroid drugs for less than 3 months. The TCR library was prepared using RNA isolated from PBMCs. This CDR3 is built from 12 residues. Germline CDR1 reads MDHEN; CDR2 reads SYDVKM. V lost 6 bases and J lost 11, with 13 bases in between. These same records also appear under a second study, on T cells in Graves' hyperthyroidism and ophthalmopathy. That paper adds: Recently diagnosed hyperthyroidism of less than 2 months' duration affected patients aged 18 to 65. First-round RT-PCR targeting the TCR CDR3 was performed with the HTBI primer set.

Source: peripheral blood mononuclear cells (PBMCs), taken at new diagnosis, from a patient treated with antithyroid drugs. This receptor was obtained from a woman in her 30s with Graves disease. The V and J genes are TRBV28 and TRBJ1-4; D is uncertain. CDR3 DNA: TGTGCCAGCAGGCGGCCGGCCCAGAAACTGTTTTTT. Its protein product is CASRRPAQKLFF. Full variable domain (remainder filled in from reference TRBV28 and TRBJ1-4): DVKVTQSSRYLVKRTGEKVFLECVQDMDHENMFWYRQDPGLGLRLIYFSYDVKMKEKGDIPEGYSVSREKKERFSLILESASTNQTSMYLCASRRPAQKLFFGSGTQLSVL.